The next 23 T cell receptor beta chains were all read from a single sample in a study of blood T cell repertoires in COVID-19. Clones were read by immunoSEQ multiplex PCR, and TCRdb kept only the in-frame ones, dropping some. The sample consists of about 270,000 clones, about four fifths of them appearing once. The sequencing sample was made of peripheral blood. These receptors all stem from a young woman with acute or convalescent COVID-19.

The rearrangement links TRBV29-1 to TRBJ2-5; D may be TRBD2 (5 bases). Per germline, CDR1 SQVTM and CDR2 ANQGSEA. The CDR3 length is 17 residues. The V gene lost 0 bases and the J gene lost 2 bases, with 19 bases spanning the gap. The CDR3 sequence: CSVEDRFAERSQETQYF. In DNA form, the CDR3 reads TGCAGCGTTGAAGATCGTTTCGCAGAGCGGAGTCAAGAGACCCAGTACTTC.

The chain employs TRBV14 and TRBJ2-7; D is ambiguous. V was cut by 2 bases and J by 0 bases, with 8 bases left in between. The germline V gene has CDR1 SGHDN and CDR2 FVKESK. CDR3 length: 14 residues. The CDR3 sequence is CASSQSMSSYEQYF. The CDR3 nucleotides read TGTGCCAGCAGCCAATCCATGAGCTCCTACGAGCAGTACTTC.

This clone showed up just once. This chain joins TRBV19 and TRBJ1-4; the D gene is possibly TRBD1 (6 bases). This CDR3 is built from 16 residues. Germline V CDR1 and CDR2: LNHDA, SQIVND (reference sequence). Trimming removed 1 base at V and 8 bases at J, with 17 bases between. CDR3 loop: CASSIAPTGLGEKLFF. The CDR3 DNA sequence: TGTGCCAGTAGTATAGCCCCTACAGGGCTAGGCGAAAAACTGTTTTTT.

This clone has just one count. This chain links TRBV6-6 with TRBJ1-5; 11 bases fit TRBD1. The V segment lost 6 bases and the J segment 7 bases; nucleotides outside the gene matches: 11. Germline V lookup: CDR1 MNHNY, CDR2 SVGAGI (reference sequence). The CDR3 covers 16 residues. The CDR3 DNA is TGTGCCAGCAGCCCGAAAGGACAGGGGGCTGGGCAGCCCCAGCATTTT. Protein sequence: CASSPKGQGAGQPQHF.

This chain connects TRBV9 to TRBJ2-7; D remains unclear. Between the trimmed V and J ends, which lost 0 bases and 0 bases, there was a span of 7 bases. CDR1 SGDLS and CDR2 YYNGEE come from the germline V gene. CDR3 length equals 14 residues. CDR3 nucleotides: TGTGCCAGCAGCGTAGTTGCGGCCTCCTACGAGCAGTACTTC. Protein: CASSVVAASYEQYF.

The V call is TRBV10-3, the J call TRBJ1-1, with a tentative D call TRBD1 (5 bases). The CDR3 has 18 residues. V was clipped by 0 bases and J by 1 base, with 18 bases between them. CDR1 ENHRY and CDR2 SYGVKD come from the germline V gene. The DNA for the CDR3 is TGTGCCATCAGTGAGTCGTTGGGCGGGGGATCACGGAACACTGAAGCTTTCTTT. It encodes CAISESLGGGSRNTEAFF.

This clone appeared a few times. The chain couples TRBV18 to TRBJ2-5, with 7 nucleotides matching TRBD2. The CDR3 spans 15 residues. The trim removed 3 bases at V and 5 bases at J, leaving 9 bases unmatched. In germline, CDR1 is KGHSH, CDR2 LQKENI. The CDR3 bases are TGTGCCAGCTCACCGAGGGAGGGCGTCGGGGAGACCCAGTACTTC. This encodes CASSPREGVGETQYF.

The V and J genes are TRBV20-1 and TRBJ1-2, with 8 bases fitting TRBD1. With 4 bases clipped from V and 8 bases from J, the junction kept 3 bases outside the gene matches. In germline, CDR1 is DFQATT, CDR2 SNEGSKA (reference sequence). The CDR3 runs to 11 residues. CDR3 protein: CSATQGDGYTF. As DNA, the CDR3 is TGCAGTGCTACACAGGGGGACGGCTACACCTTC.

This clone was counted between two and nine times. This sequence joins TRBV7-2 and TRBJ1-4, with TRBD1 identical over 8 bases. Losses at the gene ends were 6 bases for V and 7 bases for J; bases not matched to a gene: 7. This CDR3 has 14 residues. Germline values: CDR1 SGHTA, CDR2 FQGNSA. CDR3 sequence: CASSLTGAIEKLFF. In DNA, the CDR3 is TGTGCCAGCAGTTTGACAGGGGCTATTGAAAAACTGTTTTTT.

The chain joins TRBV29-1 to TRBJ2-1; 9 positions agree with TRBD2. The CDR3 runs to 15 residues. V gave up 6 bases and J gave up 6 bases; unmatched junction bases: 12. Germline assignment: CDR1 SQVTM and CDR2 ANQGSEA. CDR3 region: CSVPTGSGSRNEQFF. The CDR3, as DNA: TGCAGCGTCCCCACAGGTAGCGGGAGTCGCAATGAGCAGTTCTTC.

The chain couples TRBV19 to TRBJ1-5; 10 positions match TRBD1. The CDR3 has 14 amino acids. Germline loops: CDR1 LNHDA, CDR2 SQIVND (reference sequence). V lost 6 bases to trimming and J lost 7 bases; unmatched junction nucleotides: 6. The CDR3 DNA follows: TGTGCCAGTAGCATGACAGGGGGCGGGCAGCCCCAGCATTTT. It codes for CASSMTGGGQPQHF.

A single count supports this clone. The chain links TRBV7-9 to TRBJ1-2; 9 positions agree with TRBD1. This CDR3 has 13 amino acids. With V trimmed by 1 base and J by 13 bases, 7 bases remained unmatched. Germline CDR1 and CDR2: SEHNR and FQNEAQ (reference sequence). This chain's CDR3 is CASSLEYRGLCTF. Here the CDR3 DNA reads TGTGCCAGCAGCTTAGAATACAGGGGGCTATGCACCTTC.

J is TRBJ1-2 and V is TRBV13, with 8 positions matching TRBD1. The ends lost 5 bases at V and 5 bases at J; junction bases unmatched: 7. From germline, CDR1 is PRHDT and CDR2 FYEKMQ (reference sequence). This CDR3 has 14 amino acids. The CDR3 protein is CASSTRGQIYGYTF. CDR3 in DNA: TGTGCCAGCAGCACCAGGGGGCAGATTTATGGCTACACCTTC. Supplemented by reference TRBV13 and TRBJ1-2, the full variable domain reads AAGVIQSPRHLIKEKRETATLKCYPIPRHDTVYWYQQGPGQDPQFLISFYEKMQSDKGSIPDRFSAQQFSDYHSELNMSSLELGDSALYFCASSTRGQIYGYTFGSGTRLTVV.

The chain is built from TRBV19 and TRBJ2-1, with D perhaps TRBD2 (5 bases). Germline V gene data show CDR1 as LNHDA and CDR2 as SQIVND (reference sequence). V was pared by 8 bases and J by 0 bases, with 14 bases between. The CDR3 has 15 residues. The CDR3 coding sequence is TGTGCCAGTCGCTTCCCGGGAAGCTCCTACAATGAGCAGTTCTTC. Amino acids: CASRFPGSSYNEQFF.

CDR3 in DNA: TGCGCCAGCAGAGCGGCGTATAGAACCTACGAGCAGTACTTC. It encodes CASRAAYRTYEQYF. This chain links TRBV5-1 with TRBJ2-7; tentatively, D is TRBD2 (5 bases). CDR1 is SGHRS, CDR2 YFSETQ, per germline. Between the trimmed V and J ends, which lost 5 bases and 2 bases, there was a span of 14 bases. The CDR3 runs to 14 residues. The variable domain in full, with the rest retrieved from reference TRBV5-1 and TRBJ2-7, is KAGVTQTPRYLIKTRGQQVTLSCSPISGHRSVSWYQQTPGQGLQFLFEYFSETQRNKGNFPGRFSGRQFSNSRSEMNVSTLELGDSALYLCASRAAYRTYEQYFGPGTRLTVT.

The sample holds a few counts of this clone. This sequence joins TRBV5-1 and TRBJ1-1; 7 nucleotides match TRBD1. The CDR3 has 15 amino acids. The V gene's germline CDR1 is SGHRS and CDR2 YFSETQ. Trimming cost V 5 bases and J 4 bases; bases outside gene matches: 11. The CDR3 nucleotides are TGCGCCAGCAGACAGGGGTCGGGGATAGCCACTGAAGCTTTCTTT. Translating gives CASRQGSGIATEAFF. Using reference TRBV5-1 and TRBJ1-1 for the parts outside the CDR3, the full variable domain is KAGVTQTPRYLIKTRGQQVTLSCSPISGHRSVSWYQQTPGQGLQFLFEYFSETQRNKGNFPGRFSGRQFSNSRSEMNVSTLELGDSALYLCASRQGSGIATEAFFGQGTRLTVV.

The chain has TRBV4-3 and TRBJ1-6; no firm D call. This CDR3 comprises 17 residues. CDR1 and CDR2 (germline): LGHNA, YSLEER. V lost 4 bases, J lost 6 bases, and 19 bases lay in between. CDR3 DNA: TGCGCCAGCAGCCCTAGCCTAGGACCGAACCCTAATTCACCCCTCCACTTT. Translated, it gives CASSPSLGPNPNSPLHF.

The V call is TRBV10-1, the J call TRBJ1-5; D gene uncertain. The V end was cut by 2 bases, the J end by 6 bases, with 8 bases between. Germline assignment: CDR1 WNHNN and CDR2 SYGVQD (reference sequence). There are 13 residues in the CDR3. CDR3 in amino acids: CASSEADGQPQHF. The CDR3 DNA reads TGCGCCAGCAGTGAGGCGGATGGTCAGCCCCAGCATTTT.

In this sample, this clone turned up a few times. The chain joins TRBV6-2 or TRBV6-3 to TRBJ2-7; 10 nucleotides align to TRBD2. With V trimmed by 4 bases and J by 11 bases, 11 bases remained unmatched. The CDR3 is 14 amino acids. Germline CDR1 MNHEY, CDR2 SVGEGT. CDR3 sequence reads: CASSSSSGRSWEYF. DNA for the CDR3: TGTGCCAGCAGTTCGAGTAGCGGGAGGTCATGGGAGTACTTC.

The J gene is TRBJ2-3, the V gene TRBV7-9; TRBD1 matches 7 bases. V gave up 4 bases and J gave up 4 bases; unmatched junction bases: 8. The CDR3 covers 15 residues. Per germline, CDR1 SEHNR and CDR2 FQNEAQ (reference sequence). The DNA for the CDR3 is TGTGCCAGCAGCTGGGGACAGCCAATTCCAGATACGCAGTATTTT. This translates into CASSWGQPIPDTQYF.

This clone has only a few counts. This chain uses TRBV5-1 with TRBJ2-2, with 7 bases matching TRBD1. V dropped 2 bases and J dropped 4; count of bases not matched to a gene: 8. Germline assignment: CDR1 SGHRS and CDR2 YFSETQ. The CDR3 covers 16 residues. The chain's CDR3 is CASSFPTGEGTGELFF. The CDR3 nucleotides are TGCGCCAGCAGCTTCCCAACAGGGGAAGGCACCGGGGAGCTGTTTTTT.

With regard to this clone: The same CDR3 is also encoded by other DNA sequences in this sample. The chain combines TRBV15 with TRBJ2-7; tentative D call: TRBD1 (7 bases). The germline CDR1 and CDR2 sequences are LNHNV and YYDKDF (reference sequence). V was trimmed by 1 base and J by 4 bases, leaving 20 bases between them. CDR3 length equals 17 residues. The DNA of the CDR3 is TGTGCCACCAGCAGAGTTTTGTGGCGGGACAGTTCTTACGAGCAGTACTTC. This gives the protein CATSRVLWRDSSYEQYF.

Here the CDR3 DNA reads TGTGCCAGCAGTCCGAAACATTTGACAGAGAGTAATGAAAAACTGTTTTTT. Its translation: CASSPKHLTESNEKLFF. The chain couples TRBV6-6 to TRBJ1-4; perhaps TRBD1 as D (5 bases). From germline, CDR1 is MNHNY and CDR2 SVGAGI (reference sequence). Trimming took 5 bases from V and 4 from J, leaving 20 bases between them. The CDR3 contains 17 residues.